Below are 25 T cell receptor beta chains sequenced from a single sample in a study of blood T cell repertoires in COVID-19. Profiling relied on immunoSEQ multiplex PCR, and the TCRdb table lists in-frame clones only, not all of them. The table includes about 260,000 clones, roughly 85% detected once. The sequencing sample was made of peripheral blood. Receptor source: a human donor in a cohort sampled during active COVID-19.

This clone appeared a single time. J is TRBJ1-1 and V is TRBV11-2; D remains unclear. Germline CDR1 reads SGHAT; CDR2 reads FQNNGV. The CDR3 contains 14 residues. The V and J ends lost 5 bases and 1 base respectively, with 11 bases between them. The CDR3 loop is CASSAWEGNTEAFF. For the CDR3, the DNA is TGTGCCAGCAGCGCATGGGAGGGGAACACTGAAGCTTTCTTT. Drawing the rest from reference TRBV11-2 and TRBJ1-1, the complete variable domain is EAGVAQSPRYKIIEKRQSVAFWCNPISGHATLYWYQQILGQGPKLLIQFQNNGVVDDSQLPKDRFSAERLKGVDSTLKIQPAKLEDSAVYLCASSAWEGNTEAFFGQGTRLTVV.

The V call is TRBV6-2 or TRBV6-3, the J call TRBJ2-2; tentative D call: TRBD1 (5 bases). Germline CDR1 reads MNHEY; CDR2 reads SVGEGT. CDR3 size: 13 residues. Trimming took 6 bases from V and 6 from J, leaving 11 bases between them. The CDR3 bases are TGTGCCAGCAGCCCCAGGGTAGCCGGGGAGCTGTTTTTT. Translating gives CASSPRVAGELFF.

The DNA for the CDR3 is TGTGCCAGTATTTTTACGTCTGGCTTTGTTACGCCCGGGGAGCTGTTTTTT. This gives the protein CASIFTSGFVTPGELFF. This chain uses TRBV19 with TRBJ2-2; D not resolved. The CDR3 is made up of 17 amino acids. The germline V gene has CDR1 LNHDA and CDR2 SQIVND (reference sequence). Between the trimmed V and J ends, which lost 7 bases and 6 bases, there was a span of 24 bases.

This chain joins TRBV6-2 or TRBV6-3 and TRBJ2-7; no clear D gene. CDR3 size: 13 residues. Germline V gene data show CDR1 as MNHEY and CDR2 as SVGEGT. V was trimmed by 4 bases and J by 3 bases, leaving 10 bases between them. The CDR3, as DNA: TGTGCCAGCAGTTTCCAACTGAGCTACGAGCAGTACTTC. Translating gives CASSFQLSYEQYF.

The gene calls are TRBV7-2 and TRBJ2-5, with TRBD1 matching 7 bases. The CDR3 contains 14 residues. V gave up 5 bases and J gave up 5 bases; unmatched junction bases: 8. CDR1 is SGHTA, CDR2 FQGNSA, per germline. CDR3 sequence reads: CASSRDRNFETQYF. The DNA for the CDR3 is TGTGCCAGCAGCCGGGACAGAAATTTCGAGACCCAGTACTTC.

The V gene is TRBV18, the J gene TRBJ2-1, with D tentatively TRBD1 (5 bases). Trimming pared 8 bases from V and 6 bases from J, leaving 17 bases between. In germline, CDR1 is KGHSH, CDR2 LQKENI. The CDR3 has 14 residues. In nucleotides, the CDR3 is TGTGCCAGCGTGAGGACACAGAGACGCAATGAGCAGTTCTTC. This translates into CASVRTQRRNEQFF.

J is TRBJ2-7 and V is TRBV12-3 or TRBV12-4; a weak D match, TRBD2 (5 bases). Trimming stripped 4 bases from V and 6 bases from J, with 10 bases between. The CDR3 extends over 12 amino acids. The CDR3 is CASSSGLAEQYF. Here the CDR3 DNA reads TGTGCCAGCAGTTCCGGACTCGCCGAGCAGTACTTC.

The rearrangement links TRBV27 to TRBJ2-7, with D possibly TRBD2 on 6 matching bases. The CDR3 consists of 13 residues. CDR1 and CDR2 (germline): MNHEY, SMNVEV (reference sequence). V shed 4 bases and J shed 6 bases, with 13 bases lying between them. The CDR3 DNA sequence: TGTGCCAGCAGTTACCTCGGGGGACGCGAGCAGTACTTC. Translated, it gives CASSYLGGREQYF.

The J gene is TRBJ2-7, the V gene TRBV18; 7 bases line up with TRBD1. The CDR3 length is 14 residues. V dropped 6 bases and J dropped 2; count of bases not matched to a gene: 7. In germline, CDR1 is KGHSH, CDR2 LQKENI. CDR3 DNA: TGTGCCAGCTCCGACTTGACAGGGACCTACGAGCAGTACTTC. It specifies CASSDLTGTYEQYF.

This clone was found a few times. The chain links TRBV4-1 to TRBJ2-7, with 9 nucleotides matching TRBD2. Germline V lookup: CDR1 MGHRA, CDR2 YSYEKL. The CDR3 spans 18 residues. The trim removed 1 base at V and 7 bases at J, leaving 17 bases unmatched. In DNA form, the CDR3 reads TGCGCCAGCAGCCAAGGCGCTAGCGGGGCCCGATGGGGGTCGGAGCAGTACTTC. It is translated as CASSQGASGARWGSEQYF.

The chain recombines TRBV6-1 with TRBJ2-3, with D uncertain. Trimming took off 2 bases at V and 1 base at J, with 13 bases between the two ends. The CDR3 has 16 amino acids. The germline V gene encodes CDR1 MNHNS and CDR2 SASEGT. Here the CDR3 DNA reads TGTGCCAGCAGTGAAAAGGCAATCGGAGGCACAGATACGCAGTATTTT. Protein: CASSEKAIGGTDTQYF.

The chain is built from TRBV6-6 and TRBJ1-6; no definite D call. V lost 2 bases, J lost 3 bases, and 8 bases lay in between. The germline CDR1 and CDR2 sequences are MNHNY and SVGAGI (reference sequence). The CDR3 contains 15 residues. The CDR3 loop reads CASSYGQSYNSPLHF. The DNA of the CDR3 is TGTGCCAGCAGTTACGGGCAGAGCTATAATTCACCCCTCCACTTT.

The chain joins TRBV19 to TRBJ2-1; 13 bases fit TRBD2. The trim removed 4 bases at V and 8 bases at J, leaving 8 bases unmatched. CDR1 is LNHDA and CDR2 is SQIVND in the germline V gene (reference sequence). The CDR3 consists of 16 residues. The CDR3 region is CASSRTSGGRSDEQFF. In nucleotides, the CDR3 is TGTGCCAGTAGTAGGACTAGCGGGGGAAGGTCCGATGAGCAGTTCTTC.

The table lists this clone with a few counts. The V call is TRBV27, the J call TRBJ1-2; possible D gene TRBD1, 6 bases. The V and J ends lost 5 bases and 4 bases respectively, with 17 bases between them. Germline V lookup: CDR1 MNHEY, CDR2 SMNVEV (reference sequence). This CDR3 is built from 15 residues. The DNA for the CDR3 is TGTGCCAGCAGTCCCTTAGACAGGCGAAGCTATGGCTACACCTTC. Its protein is CASSPLDRRSYGYTF.

The gene calls are TRBV18 and TRBJ2-7; D unresolved. V was cut by 2 bases and J by 6 bases, with 20 bases left in between. This CDR3 is 16 amino acids long. CDR1 and CDR2 from the germline V gene are KGHSH and LQKENI. The DNA for the CDR3 is TGTGCCAGCTCACCAACGCTAGGCACCTCAATCAGCGAGCAGTACTTC. Translation gives CASSPTLGTSISEQYF.

This chain connects TRBV6-1 to TRBJ2-1, with 8 nucleotides matching TRBD2. The trim removed 2 bases at V and 8 bases at J, leaving 11 bases unmatched. CDR1 is MNHNS, CDR2 SASEGT, per germline. The CDR3 consists of 16 residues. For the CDR3, the DNA is TGTGCCAGCAGTGAAAAATCGAGCGGGAGTACGGATGAGCAGTTCTTC. Its protein is CASSEKSSGSTDEQFF.

CDR3 protein: CASSPRTYTEAFF. The CDR3 DNA sequence: TGTGCCAGCAGTCCCCGAACTTACACTGAAGCTTTCTTT. This chain joins TRBV6-5 and TRBJ1-1; no clear D gene. CDR1 is MNHEY and CDR2 is SVGAGI in the germline V gene. The CDR3 runs 13 residues. Trimming took 5 bases from V and 3 from J, leaving 10 bases between them.

This rearrangement joins TRBV24-1 to TRBJ2-5; the match to TRBD1 covers 9 bases. The CDR3 length is 16 residues. J gave up 1 base and V 4 bases, and 6 bases lay outside the gene matches. Per germline, CDR1 KGHDR and CDR2 SFDVKD. CDR3 sequence reads: CATSDRDRGGQETQYF. The CDR3 coding sequence is TGTGCCACCAGTGACCGCGACAGGGGGGGCCAAGAGACCCAGTACTTC.

V and J are TRBV27 and TRBJ1-6; 10 bases align to TRBD1. CDR3 length: 15 amino acids. Per the germline V gene, CDR1 is MNHEY and CDR2 is SMNVEV (reference sequence). V was pared by 4 bases and J by 4 bases, with 1 base of the junction left unmatched. The CDR3 protein is CASSSDRGYNSPLHF. CDR3 DNA sequence: TGTGCCAGCAGTTCGGACAGGGGGTATAATTCACCCCTCCACTTT.

The chain employs TRBV5-1 and TRBJ2-3; TRBD2 matches at 11 bases. Germline V gene sequence: CDR1 SGHRS, CDR2 YFSETQ. The J segment lost 8 bases and the V segment lost 4 bases, leaving 12 bases of the junction unmatched. The CDR3 has 16 amino acids. The CDR3, as DNA: TGCGCCAGCAGCGCCGTAGCGGGAGGGCGGGGAGTTACGCAGTATTTT. Encoded protein: CASSAVAGGRGVTQYF.

This clone was found once. V is TRBV12-5 and J is TRBJ2-1; 13 nucleotides align to TRBD2. From germline, CDR1 is LGHNT and CDR2 FRNRAP. The CDR3 spans 14 residues. Trimming removed 4 bases from V and 10 bases from J; junction bases left unmatched: 4. The CDR3 coding sequence is TGTGCTAGTGGTTCGGGACTAGCGGGATGGGAGCAGTTCTTC. Its translation: CASGSGLAGWEQFF. Using reference TRBV12-5 and TRBJ2-1 for the parts outside the CDR3, the full variable domain is DARVTQTPRHKVTEMGQEVTMRCQPILGHNTVFWYRQTMMQGLELLAYFRNRAPLDDSGMPKDRFSAEMPDATLATLKIQPSEPRDSAVYFCASGSGLAGWEQFFGPGTRLTVL.

This clone was picked up a small number of times. The genes are TRBV6-2 or TRBV6-3 and TRBJ2-7, with a tentative D call TRBD1 (7 bases). Between the trimmed V and J ends, which lost 3 bases and 2 bases, there was a span of 11 bases. The V gene's germline CDR1 is MNHEY and CDR2 SVGEGT. The CDR3 totals 14 residues. CDR3 coding DNA: TGTGCCAGCAGTTATACCAGGGGGGCCTACGAGCAGTACTTC. Translation gives CASSYTRGAYEQYF.

The chain is built from TRBV19 and TRBJ1-5, with D perhaps TRBD1 (6 bases). Germline CDR1 LNHDA, CDR2 SQIVND (reference sequence). The CDR3 totals 15 residues. V dropped 4 bases and J dropped 5 bases, with 15 bases sitting between them. This chain's CDR3 is CASSSRTEQYQPQHF. CDR3 bases: TGTGCCAGTAGTAGTCGGACAGAACAGTATCAGCCCCAGCATTTT.

Here the CDR3 reads CASGGGDLTGELFF. The CDR3 coding sequence is TGCGCCAGCGGGGGGGGCGACCTTACCGGGGAGCTGTTTTTT. The chain is built from TRBV5-1 and TRBJ2-2; weak D call: TRBD2 (7 bases). The germline V and J ends were trimmed by 7 bases and 5 bases, with 15 bases remaining between them. This CDR3 region has 14 residues. Germline CDR1 is SGHRS and CDR2 is YFSETQ.

The rearrangement joins TRBV5-4 to TRBJ2-5, with 7 bases matching TRBD2. Germline CDR1 SGHNT, CDR2 YYREEE (reference sequence). The CDR3 consists of 15 residues. With V trimmed by 2 bases and J by 6 bases, 10 bases remained unmatched. The CDR3 DNA follows: TGTGCCAGCAGCTTAGCGGGACTAACAAGACAGACCCAGTACTTC. This sequence encodes CASSLAGLTRQTQYF.